This is a list of T cell receptor beta chains from one sample in a study of T cells in Graves' hyperthyroidism and ophthalmopathy. From the multiplex PCR reads, TCRdb called clonotypes with MiXCR, one entry per CDR3 protein. This sample has 300,000 to 450,000 distinct CDR3 sequences; roughly 13% occur once, and the top ten carry 9.5% to 12%. The sequencing input was blood. The receptors were gathered from a woman aged 55-70 years with Graves' hyperthyroidism. CDR3s include the opening cysteine and the closing phenylalanine or tryptophan. A D gene is named only where the DNA matches it firmly. Clone size, where shown, is once, few, many, or a class for clones that have expanded.

CASSYLRLADTGELFF | TGTGCCAGCAGTTACCTTCGACTAGCGGACACCGGGGAGCTGTTTTTT | TRBV6-5 | - | TRBJ2-2 | TRBD2
CASSSGAAANSPLHF | TGCGCCAGCAGTTCTGGGGCAGCCGCTAATTCACCCCTCCACTTT | TRBV4-1 | - | TRBJ1-6 | -
CASSAGTREQPQHF | TGTGCCAGCAGCGCCGGGACAAGGGAACAGCCCCAGCATTTT | TRBV11-2 | many | TRBJ1-5 | -
CSAILDFNQPQHF | TGCAGCGCGATACTAGACTTCAATCAGCCCCAGCATTTT | TRBV29-1 | few | TRBJ1-5 | -
CASSFFSGRADTQYF | TGTGCCAGCAGTTTTTTTAGCGGGAGGGCAGATACGCAGTATTTT | TRBV12-3/TRBV12-4 | many | TRBJ2-3 | TRBD2
CSARQREFRYEQYF | TGCAGTGCACGTCAGCGGGAGTTCCGCTACGAGCAGTACTTC | TRBV20-1 | many | TRBJ2-7 | TRBD2
CASSQVADTQYF | TGTGCCAGCAGCCAAGTGGCAGATACGCAGTATTTT | TRBV3-1 | many | TRBJ2-3 | -
CAWSGQAQTYEQYF | TGTGCCTGGAGTGGGCAGGCCCAAACCTACGAGCAGTACTTC | TRBV30 | many | TRBJ2-7 | -
CASSQDRTGRSYTF | TGTGCCAGCAGCCAAGATCGCACAGGAAGAAGCTACACCTTC | TRBV4-2 | - | TRBJ1-2 | -
CASSGHRGRYTEAFF | TGTGCCAGCAGCGGCCACAGGGGGAGGTACACTGAAGCTTTCTTT | TRBV9 | many | TRBJ1-1 | TRBD1
CASSWTGSSYNSPLHF | TGTGCCAGCAGCTGGACAGGAAGCTCCTATAATTCACCCCTCCACTTT | TRBV2 | many | TRBJ1-6 | TRBD1
CASSYSPRGSSYEQYF | TGTGCCAGCAGTTACTCCCCCCGGGGGAGCTCCTACGAGCAGTACTTC | TRBV6-2/TRBV6-3 | many | TRBJ2-7 | -
CASSRDPPYTEAFF | TGTGCCAGCAGTAGGGACCCTCCCTACACTGAAGCTTTCTTT | TRBV2 | many | TRBJ1-1 | -
CASDRTAQGEKLFF | TGTGCCAGCGATAGGACAGCCCAGGGGGAAAAACTGTTTTTT | TRBV6-1 | few | TRBJ1-4 | -
CSAPRTGTGGGEAFF | TGCAGTGCCCCCCGGACCGGGACAGGGGGCGGTGAAGCTTTCTTT | TRBV20-1 | many | TRBJ1-1 | TRBD1
CSARPTLAASYNEQFF | TGCAGTGCTAGACCAACCCTAGCGGCCTCCTACAATGAGCAGTTCTTC | TRBV20-1 | - | TRBJ2-1 | TRBD2
CASSRTGTSGINEQFF | TGCGCCAGCAGCCGAACAGGGACTAGCGGGATCAATGAGCAGTTCTTC | TRBV5-1 | few | TRBJ2-1 | TRBD2
CAPGAPTGSYEQYF | TGTGCCCCTGGCGCCCCCACAGGCTCCTACGAACAGTACTTC | TRBV24-1 | - | TRBJ2-7 | -
CASTLTGENTEAFF | TGTGCCAGCACATTGACAGGGGAGAACACTGAAGCTTTCTTT | TRBV6-2/TRBV6-3 | - | TRBJ1-1 | TRBD1
CASSTSVRGDTQYF | TGTGCCAGCAGCACGAGTGTGAGGGGGGATACGCAGTATTTT | TRBV11-1 | many | TRBJ2-3 | -
CASSLASGSQETQYF | TGTGCCAGCAGTTTGGCTAGCGGTTCCCAAGAGACCCAGTACTTC | TRBV28 | many | TRBJ2-5 | TRBD2
CASSLQDRRGYNEQFF | TGCGCCAGCAGCCTACAGGACAGGCGGGGGTACAATGAGCAGTTCTTC | TRBV5-1 | few | TRBJ2-1 | -
CASSLKGRGTDTQYF | TGTGCCAGCAGTTTAAAAGGGAGAGGGACCGATACGCAGTATTTT | TRBV28 | - | TRBJ2-3 | -
CASSGASTEAFF | TGCGCCAGCAGCGGGGCTAGCACTGAAGCTTTCTTT | TRBV5-1 | - | TRBJ1-1 | -
CASSLRGSGSSEQYF | TGCGCCAGCAGCTTAAGAGGTAGCGGGAGCAGCGAGCAGTACTTC | TRBV5-1 | many | TRBJ2-7 | TRBD2
CASSLNAGQETQYF | TGTGCCAGCAGTCTCAATGCCGGGCAAGAGACCCAGTACTTC | TRBV12-3/TRBV12-4 | few | TRBJ2-5 | -
CATSDGSGPIAKNIQYF | TGTGCCACCAGTGACGGGTCCGGACCAATAGCCAAAAACATTCAGTACTTC | TRBV24-1 | many | TRBJ2-4 | -